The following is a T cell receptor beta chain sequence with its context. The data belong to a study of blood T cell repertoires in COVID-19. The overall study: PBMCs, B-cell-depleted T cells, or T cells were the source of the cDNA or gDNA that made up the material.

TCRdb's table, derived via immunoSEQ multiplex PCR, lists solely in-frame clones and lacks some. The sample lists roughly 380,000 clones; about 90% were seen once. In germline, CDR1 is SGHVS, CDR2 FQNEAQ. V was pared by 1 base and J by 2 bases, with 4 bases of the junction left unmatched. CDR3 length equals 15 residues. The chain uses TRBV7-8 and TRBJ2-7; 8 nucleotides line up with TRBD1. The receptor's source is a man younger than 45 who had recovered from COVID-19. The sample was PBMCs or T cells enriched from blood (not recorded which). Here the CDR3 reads CASSLGQGAPYEQYF. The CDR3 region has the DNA TGTGCCAGCAGCTTAGGGCAGGGGGCCCCCTACGAGCAGTACTTC. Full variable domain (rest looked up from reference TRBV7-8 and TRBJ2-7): GAGVSQSPRYKVAKRGQDVALRCDPISGHVSLFWYQQALGQGPEFLTYFQNEAQLDKSGLPSDRFFAERPEGSVSTLKIQRTQQEDSAVYLCASSLGQGAPYEQYFGPGTRLTVT.